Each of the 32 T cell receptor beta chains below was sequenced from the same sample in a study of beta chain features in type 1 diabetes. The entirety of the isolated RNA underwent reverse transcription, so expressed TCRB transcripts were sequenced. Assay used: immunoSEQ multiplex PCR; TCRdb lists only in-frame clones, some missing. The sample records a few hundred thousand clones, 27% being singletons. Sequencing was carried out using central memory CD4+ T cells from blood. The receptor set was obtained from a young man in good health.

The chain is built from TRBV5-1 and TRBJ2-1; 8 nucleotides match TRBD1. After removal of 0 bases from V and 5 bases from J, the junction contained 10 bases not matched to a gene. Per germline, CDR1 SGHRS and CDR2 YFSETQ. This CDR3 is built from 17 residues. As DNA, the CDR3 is TGCGCCAGCAGCTTGGCACCCGGGACAGGCCATGACAATGAGCAGTTCTTC. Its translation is CASSLAPGTGHDNEQFF.

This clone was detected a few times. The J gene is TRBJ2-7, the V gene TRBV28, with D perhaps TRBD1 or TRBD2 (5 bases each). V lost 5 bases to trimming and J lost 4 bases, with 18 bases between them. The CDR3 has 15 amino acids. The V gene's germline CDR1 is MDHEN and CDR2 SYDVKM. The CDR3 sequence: CASSIPGLKSYEQYF. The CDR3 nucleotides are TGTGCCAGCAGTATCCCGGGGCTTAAATCGTACGAGCAGTACTTC.

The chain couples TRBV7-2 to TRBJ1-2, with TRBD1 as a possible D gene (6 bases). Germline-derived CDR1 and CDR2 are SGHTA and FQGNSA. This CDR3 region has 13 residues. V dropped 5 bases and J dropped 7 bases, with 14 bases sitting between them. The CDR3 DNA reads TGTGCCAGCAGCCCCCAGGGAGGGGGTGGCTACACCTTC. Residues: CASSPQGGGGYTF.

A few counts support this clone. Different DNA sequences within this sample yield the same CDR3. The CDR3 loop reads CAISEGAGGYNEQFF. The CDR3 DNA follows: TGTGCCATCAGTGAAGGAGCGGGGGGTTACAATGAGCAGTTCTTC. V usage is TRBV10-3 and J usage is TRBJ2-1; TRBD2 agrees at 9 bases. V trimming: 3 bases; J trimming: 4 bases; junction bases outside the gene matches: 4. Germline values: CDR1 ENHRY, CDR2 SYGVKD. CDR3 size: 15 residues.

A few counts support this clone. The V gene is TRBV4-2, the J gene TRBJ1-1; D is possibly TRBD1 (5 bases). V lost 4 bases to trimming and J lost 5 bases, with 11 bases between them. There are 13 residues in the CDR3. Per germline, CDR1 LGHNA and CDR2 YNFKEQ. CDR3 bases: TGTGCCAGCAGCCGCAGGGTGGGAACTGAAGCTTTCTTT. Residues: CASSRRVGTEAFF.

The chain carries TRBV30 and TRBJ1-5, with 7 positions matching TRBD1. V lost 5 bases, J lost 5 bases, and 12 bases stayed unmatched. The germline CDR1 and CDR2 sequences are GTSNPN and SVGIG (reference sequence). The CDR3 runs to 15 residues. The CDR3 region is CAWQMRGQLDQPQHF. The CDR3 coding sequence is TGTGCCTGGCAGATGAGGGGGCAGCTAGATCAGCCCCAGCATTTT.

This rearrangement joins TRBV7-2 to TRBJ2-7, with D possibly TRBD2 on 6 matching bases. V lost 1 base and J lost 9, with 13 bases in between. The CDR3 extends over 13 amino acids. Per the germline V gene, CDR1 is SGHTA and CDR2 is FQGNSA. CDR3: CASSLERGTVQYF. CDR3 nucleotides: TGTGCCAGCAGCTTAGAACGAGGGACTGTGCAGTACTTC.

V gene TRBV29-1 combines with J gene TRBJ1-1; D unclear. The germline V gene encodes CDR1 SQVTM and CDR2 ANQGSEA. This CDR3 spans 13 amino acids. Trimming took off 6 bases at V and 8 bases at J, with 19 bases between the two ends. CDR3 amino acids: CSVVKWQQAEAFF. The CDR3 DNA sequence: TGCAGCGTAGTGAAGTGGCAGCAAGCAGAAGCTTTCTTT.

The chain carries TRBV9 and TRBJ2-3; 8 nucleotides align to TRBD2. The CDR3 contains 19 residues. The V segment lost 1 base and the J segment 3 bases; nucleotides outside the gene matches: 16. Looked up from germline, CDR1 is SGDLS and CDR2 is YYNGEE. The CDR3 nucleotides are TGTGCCAGCAGCGTAACCCCTAGCGTGGCGGGAGGTATAACAGATACGCAGTATTTT. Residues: CASSVTPSVAGGITDTQYF.

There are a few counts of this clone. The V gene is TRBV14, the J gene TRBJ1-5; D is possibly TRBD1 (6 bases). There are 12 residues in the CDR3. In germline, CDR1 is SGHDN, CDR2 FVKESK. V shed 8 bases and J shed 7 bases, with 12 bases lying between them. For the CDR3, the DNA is TGTGCCAGCGGAGGGGGAAAACAGCCCCAGCATTTT. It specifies CASGGGKQPQHF.

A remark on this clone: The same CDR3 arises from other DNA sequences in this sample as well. CDR3 amino acids: CASSLGGGYTF. The CDR3 nucleotides are TGTGCCAGCAGTTTGGGGGGAGGCTACACCTTC. The rearrangement links TRBV2 to TRBJ1-2; D possibly corresponds to TRBD1 (5 bases). Germline V gene data show CDR1 as SNHLY and CDR2 as FYNNEI. V was pared by 5 bases and J by 8 bases, with 9 bases between. The CDR3 is 11 amino acids.

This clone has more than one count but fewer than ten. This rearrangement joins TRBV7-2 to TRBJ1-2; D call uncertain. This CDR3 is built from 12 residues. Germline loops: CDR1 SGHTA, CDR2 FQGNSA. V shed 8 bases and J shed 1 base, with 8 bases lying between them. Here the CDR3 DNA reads TGTGCCAGCCGGGAGGGTAACTATGGCTACACCTTC. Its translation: CASREGNYGYTF.

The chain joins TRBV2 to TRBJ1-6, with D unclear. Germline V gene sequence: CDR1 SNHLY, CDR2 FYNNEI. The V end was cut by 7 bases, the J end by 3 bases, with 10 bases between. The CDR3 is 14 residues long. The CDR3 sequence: CASTLGFYNSPLHF. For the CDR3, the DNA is TGTGCCAGCACTTTAGGCTTCTATAATTCACCCCTCCACTTT.

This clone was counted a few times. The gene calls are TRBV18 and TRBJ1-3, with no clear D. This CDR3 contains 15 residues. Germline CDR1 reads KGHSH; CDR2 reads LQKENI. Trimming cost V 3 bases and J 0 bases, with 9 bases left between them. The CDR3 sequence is CASSPVQLSGNTIYF. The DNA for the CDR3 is TGTGCCAGCTCACCGGTCCAGCTCTCTGGAAACACCATATATTTT.

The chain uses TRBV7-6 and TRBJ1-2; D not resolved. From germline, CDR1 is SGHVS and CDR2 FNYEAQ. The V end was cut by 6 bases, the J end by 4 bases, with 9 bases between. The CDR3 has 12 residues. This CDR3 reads CASSRPGYGYTF. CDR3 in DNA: TGTGCCAGCAGTAGACCTGGCTATGGCTACACCTTC.

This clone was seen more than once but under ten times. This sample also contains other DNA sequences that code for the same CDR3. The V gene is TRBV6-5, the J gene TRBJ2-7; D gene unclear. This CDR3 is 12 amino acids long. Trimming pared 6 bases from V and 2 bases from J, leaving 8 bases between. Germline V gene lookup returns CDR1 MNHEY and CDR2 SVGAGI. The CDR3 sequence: CASSSGAYEQYF. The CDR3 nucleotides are TGTGCCAGCAGCTCGGGTGCCTACGAGCAGTACTTC.

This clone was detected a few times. The CDR3 DNA reads as TGTGCCAGCAGCTTAACGGCGGGCCCAGATACGCAGTATTTT. It translates to CASSLTAGPDTQYF. The J gene is TRBJ2-3, the V gene TRBV7-9; a possible D gene is TRBD2 (5 bases). The CDR3 runs 14 residues. Per germline, CDR1 SEHNR and CDR2 FQNEAQ (reference sequence). The V end was cut by 2 bases, the J end by 4 bases, with 10 bases between.

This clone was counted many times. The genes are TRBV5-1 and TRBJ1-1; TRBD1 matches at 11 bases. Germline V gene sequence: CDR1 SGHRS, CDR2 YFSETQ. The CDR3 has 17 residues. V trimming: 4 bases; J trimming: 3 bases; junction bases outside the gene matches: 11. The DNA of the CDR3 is TGCGCCAGCAGCGACGGTCTCTGGGGACAGGGGGACACTGAAGCTTTCTTT. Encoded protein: CASSDGLWGQGDTEAFF.

This chain's CDR3 is CACSRGQVTEAFF. The CDR3, as DNA: TGTGCCTGTTCCAGGGGGCAAGTCACTGAAGCTTTCTTT. The chain uses TRBV30 and TRBJ1-1, with 8 bases matching TRBD1. The length of the CDR3 is 13 residues. The V segment lost 6 bases and the J segment 4 bases; nucleotides outside the gene matches: 7. CDR1 is GTSNPN and CDR2 is SVGIG in the germline V gene (reference sequence).

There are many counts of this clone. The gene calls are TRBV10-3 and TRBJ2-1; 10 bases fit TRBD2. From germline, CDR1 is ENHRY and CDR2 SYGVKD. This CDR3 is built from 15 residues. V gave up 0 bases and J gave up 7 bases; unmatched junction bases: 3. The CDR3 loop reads CAISESAGGPNEQFF. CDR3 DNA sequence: TGTGCCATCAGTGAGTCAGCGGGAGGGCCGAATGAGCAGTTCTTC.

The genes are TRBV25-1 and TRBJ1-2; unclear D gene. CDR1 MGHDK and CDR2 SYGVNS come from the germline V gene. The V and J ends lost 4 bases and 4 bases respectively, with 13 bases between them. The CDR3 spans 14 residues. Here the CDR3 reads CASSGRQPFYGYTF. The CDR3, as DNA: TGTGCCAGCAGTGGTAGACAACCCTTCTATGGCTACACCTTC.

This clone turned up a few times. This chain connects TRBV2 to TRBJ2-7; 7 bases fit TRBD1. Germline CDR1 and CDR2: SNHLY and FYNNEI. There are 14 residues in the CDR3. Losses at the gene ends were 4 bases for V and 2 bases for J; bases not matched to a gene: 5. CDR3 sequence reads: CASSGETGTYEQYF. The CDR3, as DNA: TGTGCCAGCAGTGGAGAGACAGGGACCTACGAGCAGTACTTC.

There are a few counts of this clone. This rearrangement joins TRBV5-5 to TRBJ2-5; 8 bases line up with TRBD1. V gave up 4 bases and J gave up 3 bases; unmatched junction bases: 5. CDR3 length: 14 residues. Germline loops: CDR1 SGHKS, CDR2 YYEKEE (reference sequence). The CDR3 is CASSDWTGKETQYF. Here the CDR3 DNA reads TGTGCCAGCAGCGACTGGACAGGGAAAGAGACCCAGTACTTC. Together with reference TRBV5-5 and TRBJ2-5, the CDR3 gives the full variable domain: DAGVTQSPTHLIKTRGQQVTLRCSPISGHKSVSWYQQVLGQGPQFIFQYYEKEERGRGNFPDRFSARQFPNYSSELNVNALLLGDSALYLCASSDWTGKETQYFGPGTRLLVL.

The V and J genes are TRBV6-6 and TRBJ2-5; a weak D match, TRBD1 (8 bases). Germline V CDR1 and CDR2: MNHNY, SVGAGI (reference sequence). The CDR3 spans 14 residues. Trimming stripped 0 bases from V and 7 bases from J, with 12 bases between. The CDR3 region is CASSYSDREGTQYF. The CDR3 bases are TGTGCCAGCAGTTACTCGGACAGGGAGGGGACCCAGTACTTC.

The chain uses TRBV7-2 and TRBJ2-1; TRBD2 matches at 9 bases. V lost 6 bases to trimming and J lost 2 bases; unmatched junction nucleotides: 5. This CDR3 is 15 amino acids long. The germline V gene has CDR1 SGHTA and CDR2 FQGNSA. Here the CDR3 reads CASRRSGGPYNEQFF. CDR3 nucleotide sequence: TGTGCCAGCAGACGAAGCGGGGGGCCCTACAATGAGCAGTTCTTC.

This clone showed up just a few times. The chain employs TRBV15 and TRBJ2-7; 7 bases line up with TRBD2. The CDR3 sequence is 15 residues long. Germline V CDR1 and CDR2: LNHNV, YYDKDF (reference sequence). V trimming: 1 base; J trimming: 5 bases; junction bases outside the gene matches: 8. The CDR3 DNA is TGTGCCACCAGCAGAGGGGGGGGAGAGGGCCACGAGCAGTACTTC. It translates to CATSRGGGEGHEQYF.

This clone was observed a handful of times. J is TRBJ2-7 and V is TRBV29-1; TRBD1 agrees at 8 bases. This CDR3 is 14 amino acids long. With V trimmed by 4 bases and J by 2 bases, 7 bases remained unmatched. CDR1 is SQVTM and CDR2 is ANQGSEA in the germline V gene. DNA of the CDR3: TGCAGCGTTGGGCAGGGGGCCGGAGCCTACGAGCAGTACTTC. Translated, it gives CSVGQGAGAYEQYF.

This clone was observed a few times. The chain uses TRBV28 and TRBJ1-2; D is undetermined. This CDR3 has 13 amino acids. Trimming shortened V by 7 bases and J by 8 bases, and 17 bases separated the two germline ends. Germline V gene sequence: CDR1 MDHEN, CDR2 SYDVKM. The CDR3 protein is CASIFAGNIGYTF. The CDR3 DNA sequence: TGTGCCAGCATCTTTGCCGGGAACATCGGCTACACCTTC.

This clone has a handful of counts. The CDR3 DNA reads as TGCAGCGCTGCTAGCGGGAGGGCCGGAAATGAGCAGTTCTTC. Encoded protein: CSAASGRAGNEQFF. This rearrangement joins TRBV29-1 to TRBJ2-1, with 12 nucleotides matching TRBD2. The CDR3 is 14 residues long. Germline CDR1 and CDR2: SQVTM and ANQGSEA. V was clipped by 7 bases and J by 7 bases; unmatched bases: 8.

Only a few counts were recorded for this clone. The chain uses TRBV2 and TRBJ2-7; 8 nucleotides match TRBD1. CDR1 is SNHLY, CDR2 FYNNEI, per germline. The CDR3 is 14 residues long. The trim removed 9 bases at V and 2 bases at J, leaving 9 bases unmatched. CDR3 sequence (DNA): TGTGCCAGTAGCGGACAGGGTCGAACCTACGAGCAGTACTTC. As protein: CASSGQGRTYEQYF.

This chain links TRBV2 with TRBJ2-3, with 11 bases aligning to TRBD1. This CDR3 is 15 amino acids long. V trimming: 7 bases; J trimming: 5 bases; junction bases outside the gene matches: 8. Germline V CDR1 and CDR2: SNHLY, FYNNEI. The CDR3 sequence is CASIRGQGVGDTQYF. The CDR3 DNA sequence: TGTGCCAGCATAAGGGGACAGGGGGTTGGAGATACGCAGTATTTT.

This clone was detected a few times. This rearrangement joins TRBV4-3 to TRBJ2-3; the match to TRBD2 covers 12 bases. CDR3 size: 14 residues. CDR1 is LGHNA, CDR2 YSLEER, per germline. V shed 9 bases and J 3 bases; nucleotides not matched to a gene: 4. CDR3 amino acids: CASSLAGGTDTQYF. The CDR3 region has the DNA TGCGCCAGTAGTCTAGCGGGAGGGACAGATACGCAGTATTTT.